These 29 T cell receptor beta chains were all obtained from the same sample, sequenced in a study of shared clonotypes between healthy human individuals. Only CD45RO-negative cells positively selected for CCR7 counted as naive CD8 cells, so terminally differentiated effector memory CD45RA+ cells were excluded. Sequencing used immunoSEQ multiplex PCR; TCRdb keeps in-frame clones, though not all of them. The table shows roughly 890,000 clones, with more than 85% occurring only once. The sample comprised naive CD8+ T cells sorted from blood. These receptors were obtained from a man aged 30-40 years in good health.

This sequence joins TRBV5-1 and TRBJ1-5, with D possibly TRBD1 on 5 matching bases. Trimming stripped 3 bases from V and 6 bases from J, with 22 bases between. The CDR3 loop spans 17 amino acids. Germline CDR1 SGHRS, CDR2 YFSETQ. The CDR3 nucleotides are TGCGCCAGCAGCTACGACAATCGGGGGACGCTACCTCAGCCCCAGCATTTT. This encodes CASSYDNRGTLPQPQHF.

The V call is TRBV7-9, the J call TRBJ2-3; 11 bases agree with TRBD2. V was pared by 5 bases and J by 2 bases, with 6 bases of the junction left unmatched. The CDR3 totals 16 residues. Germline lookup yields CDR1 SEHNR and CDR2 FQNEAQ (reference sequence). This CDR3 is CASSSGTSGYTDTQYF. The CDR3 DNA is TGTGCCAGCAGCAGTGGGACTAGCGGCTACACAGATACGCAGTATTTT.

This sequence joins TRBV7-2 and TRBJ2-3, with 12 nucleotides matching TRBD2. V lost 3 bases to trimming and J lost 3 bases; unmatched junction nucleotides: 1. The germline V gene encodes CDR1 SGHTA and CDR2 FQGNSA. The CDR3 sequence is 15 residues long. The CDR3, as DNA: TGTGCCAGCAGCTTCCTAGCGGGAGGGACAGATACGCAGTATTTT. Its translation: CASSFLAGGTDTQYF. The full variable domain, completed using reference TRBV7-2 and TRBJ2-3, is GAGVSQSPSNKVTEKGKDVELRCDPISGHTALYWYRQSLGQGLEFLIYFQGNSAPDKSGLPSDRFSAERTGGSVSTLTIQRTQQEDSAVYLCASSFLAGGTDTQYFGPGTRLTVL.

This clone was observed a single time. The J gene is TRBJ2-3, the V gene TRBV9; D is undetermined. Trimming shortened V by 0 bases and J by 6 bases, and 11 bases separated the two germline ends. CDR1 is SGDLS and CDR2 is YYNGEE in the germline V gene. The CDR3 consists of 14 residues. For the CDR3, the DNA is TGTGCCAGCAGCGTAGAAGACTCCACCGATACGCAGTATTTT. This encodes CASSVEDSTDTQYF.

This chain uses TRBV25-1 with TRBJ2-7, with a possible D match to TRBD2 (5 bases). With 4 bases removed from V and 6 bases from J, the gap between germline ends came to 16 bases. CDR3 size: 14 residues. Germline CDR1 is MGHDK and CDR2 is SYGVNS. The CDR3 reads CASSALPPSGEQYF. As DNA, the CDR3 is TGTGCCAGCAGTGCCTTACCCCCAAGCGGCGAGCAGTACTTC.

The CDR3 loop is CASSLYGTREKLFF. The CDR3 DNA is TGTGCCAGCAGTCTATACGGGACTAGGGAAAAACTGTTTTTT. The chain links TRBV2 to TRBJ1-4, with D tentatively TRBD1 (5 bases). V was pared by 5 bases and J by 8 bases, with 15 bases between. In germline, CDR1 is SNHLY, CDR2 FYNNEI. The CDR3 sequence is 14 residues long.

This chain uses TRBV19 with TRBJ2-1, with a weak D call TRBD1 (5 bases). Germline CDR1 LNHDA, CDR2 SQIVND (reference sequence). The CDR3 consists of 13 residues. V shed 4 bases and J shed 9 bases, with 13 bases lying between them. CDR3 nucleotide sequence: TGTGCCAGTAGTAAGGGTCCGCAGGGTGAGCAGTTCTTC. It codes for CASSKGPQGEQFF.

The CDR3 loop reads CASSYTGTDTQYF. Here the CDR3 DNA reads TGCGCCAGCAGCTATACAGGGACAGATACGCAGTATTTT. The V gene is TRBV10-1, the J gene TRBJ2-3; D perhaps matches TRBD1 (6 bases). Germline CDR1 is WNHNN and CDR2 is SYGVQD (reference sequence). V was clipped by 6 bases and J by 3 bases, with 10 bases between them. CDR3 length: 13 residues.

The rearrangement uses TRBV6-4 and TRBJ2-1, with TRBD2 identical over 9 bases. Germline values: CDR1 MRHNA, CDR2 SNTAGT. J was trimmed by 2 bases and V by 4 bases; bases with no gene match: 3. The CDR3 has 15 residues. CDR3 DNA sequence: TGTGCCAGCAGTGGCGGACTAGCGCCCTACAATGAGCAGTTCTTC. Its protein is CASSGGLAPYNEQFF.

This chain joins TRBV7-6 and TRBJ2-7, with D perhaps TRBD1 or TRBD2 (5 bases each). This CDR3 is built from 15 residues. With 1 base removed from V and 5 bases from J, the gap between germline ends came to 15 bases. The germline V gene encodes CDR1 SGHVS and CDR2 FNYEAQ. CDR3 protein: CASSLEGTPMDEQYF. The CDR3 nucleotides read TGTGCCAGCAGCTTAGAAGGGACGCCAATGGACGAGCAGTACTTC.

The sample holds one count of this clone. The V and J genes are TRBV7-2 and TRBJ1-3; tentatively, D is TRBD1 (5 bases). Trimming took 5 bases from V and 4 from J, leaving 15 bases between them. Germline V gene sequence: CDR1 SGHTA, CDR2 FQGNSA. The CDR3 totals 15 residues. The CDR3 protein is CASSTGRQPGNTIYF. The CDR3, as DNA: TGTGCCAGCAGCACGGGTAGACAGCCAGGAAACACCATATATTTT.

The V gene is TRBV5-1, the J gene TRBJ2-7, with D perhaps TRBD2 (5 bases). Germline CDR1 reads SGHRS; CDR2 reads YFSETQ. The germline V and J ends were trimmed by 5 bases and 0 bases, with 9 bases remaining between them. This CDR3 spans 13 amino acids. CDR3 residues: CASSVGSSYEQYF. In nucleotides, the CDR3 is TGCGCCAGCAGTGTAGGGAGCTCCTACGAGCAGTACTTC. The variable domain in full, completed from reference TRBV5-1 and TRBJ2-7, reads KAGVTQTPRYLIKTRGQQVTLSCSPISGHRSVSWYQQTPGQGLQFLFEYFSETQRNKGNFPGRFSGRQFSNSRSEMNVSTLELGDSALYLCASSVGSSYEQYFGPGTRLTVT.

J is TRBJ2-7 and V is TRBV6-5; 9 nucleotides line up with TRBD2. Losses at the gene ends were 6 bases for V and 5 bases for J; bases not matched to a gene: 11. CDR1 and CDR2 from the germline V gene are MNHEY and SVGAGI. This CDR3 is 15 amino acids long. The chain's CDR3 is CASSPFSGSIHEQYF. In nucleotides, the CDR3 is TGTGCCAGCAGCCCCTTTAGCGGGAGTATCCACGAGCAGTACTTC.

The chain uses TRBV29-1 and TRBJ2-7; unclear D gene. Between the trimmed V and J ends, which lost 4 bases and 0 bases, there was a span of 16 bases. Germline V gives CDR1 SQVTM, CDR2 ANQGSEA. The CDR3 consists of 15 residues. The CDR3 loop is CSVGHEDANSYEQYF. The CDR3 DNA sequence: TGCAGCGTTGGACATGAGGACGCCAACTCCTACGAGCAGTACTTC.

This chain uses TRBV28 with TRBJ2-3; D is perhaps TRBD2 (5 bases). The CDR3 is made up of 14 amino acids. The ends were cut back, 5 bases at V and 2 bases at J, with 11 bases in the middle. The germline CDR1 and CDR2 sequences are MDHEN and SYDVKM. Here the CDR3 DNA reads TGTGCCAGCAGTCGGACTGTCTTCACAGATACGCAGTATTTT. It encodes CASSRTVFTDTQYF.

The chain employs TRBV29-1 and TRBJ2-7, with TRBD1 matching over 9 bases. Looked up from germline, CDR1 is SQVTM and CDR2 is ANQGSEA. The CDR3 loop spans 14 amino acids. J lost 0 bases, V lost 6 bases, and 6 bases had no gene match. The CDR3 spells CSVVDRGTSYEQYF. CDR3 bases: TGCAGCGTCGTTGACAGGGGGACCTCCTACGAGCAGTACTTC.

The chain employs TRBV13 and TRBJ2-3; TRBD2 matches 15 bases. J was trimmed by 5 bases and V by 5 bases; bases with no gene match: 8. The germline V gene encodes CDR1 PRHDT and CDR2 FYEKMQ (reference sequence). CDR3 size: 17 residues. CDR3 loop: CASSPAGTSGRRDTQYF. In DNA form, the CDR3 reads TGTGCCAGCAGCCCGGCGGGGACTAGCGGGAGGAGAGATACGCAGTATTTT.

This clone was recorded only once. The rearrangement joins TRBV6-1 to TRBJ1-3, with D uncertain. Between the trimmed V and J ends, which lost 3 bases and 4 bases, there was a span of 7 bases. This CDR3 spans 13 amino acids. Germline-derived CDR1 and CDR2 are MNHNS and SASEGT. As DNA, the CDR3 is TGTGCCAGCAGTGATAGGATGGGAAACACCATATATTTT. Translated, it gives CASSDRMGNTIYF.

This clone was detected only once. The rearrangement joins TRBV6-5 to TRBJ2-1, with 13 bases matching TRBD2. The CDR3 has 15 amino acids. Germline V gene sequence: CDR1 MNHEY, CDR2 SVGAGI. Trimming at V came to 6 bases and at J to 7 bases, leaving 6 bases not matched to a gene. The CDR3, as DNA: TGTGCCAGCAGCCCCGGGACTAGCGGGGCGAATGAGCAGTTCTTC. Translated, it gives CASSPGTSGANEQFF.

The chain recombines TRBV27 with TRBJ2-3, with 9 bases identical to TRBD2. Trimming removed 7 bases from V and 1 base from J; junction bases left unmatched: 6. CDR3 length equals 15 residues. Per germline, CDR1 MNHEY and CDR2 SMNVEV (reference sequence). CDR3: CASNGSGSRTDTQYF. CDR3 DNA sequence: TGTGCCAGCAATGGTAGCGGGAGTCGCACAGATACGCAGTATTTT.

V and J are TRBV4-1 and TRBJ1-3; D unresolved. V was pared by 4 bases and J by 2 bases, with 15 bases between. The germline CDR1 and CDR2 sequences are MGHRA and YSYEKL. This CDR3 contains 16 residues. DNA of the CDR3: TGCGCCAGCAGCCCGTTTTGGGGATTGACTGGAAACACCATATATTTT. Residues: CASSPFWGLTGNTIYF.

As for this clone: Other DNA variants within this sample encode the same CDR3. The chain employs TRBV19 and TRBJ2-7, with 8 bases identical to TRBD2. The V gene's germline CDR1 is LNHDA and CDR2 SQIVND (reference sequence). V lost 6 bases and J lost 1; bases outside the gene matches: 5. The CDR3 is made up of 14 amino acids. CDR3 amino acids: CASSAGLGSYEQYF. The CDR3 DNA reads TGTGCCAGTAGCGCGGGACTAGGATCCTACGAGCAGTACTTC.

J is TRBJ2-1 and V is TRBV19; 7 bases line up with TRBD2. Trimming took 2 bases from V and 9 from J; bases not matched to a gene: 13. Looked up from germline, CDR1 is LNHDA and CDR2 is SQIVND (reference sequence). There are 16 residues in the CDR3. The CDR3 DNA sequence: TGTGCCAGTAGTATACTCGGCGGGAGAAGTTTCGGTGAGCAGTTCTTC. Its translation: CASSILGGRSFGEQFF.

V is TRBV5-1 and J is TRBJ2-5, with D perhaps matching TRBD1 or TRBD2 (5 bases each). Trimming pared 0 bases from V and 1 base from J, leaving 10 bases between. There are 15 residues in the CDR3. Germline CDR1 reads SGHRS; CDR2 reads YFSETQ. This CDR3 is CASSLGDGPQETQYF. The CDR3 DNA is TGCGCCAGCAGCTTGGGGGACGGTCCCCAAGAGACCCAGTACTTC.

The V gene is TRBV27, the J gene TRBJ2-5, with 10 bases that match TRBD2. Looked up from germline, CDR1 is MNHEY and CDR2 is SMNVEV (reference sequence). The length of the CDR3 is 16 residues. Trimming cost V 5 bases and J 5 bases; bases outside gene matches: 11. The CDR3 sequence is CASSLLWGGLAETQYF. CDR3 DNA sequence: TGTGCCAGCAGTCTTCTCTGGGGGGGACTAGCGGAGACCCAGTACTTC.

This chain connects TRBV28 to TRBJ2-7; D is possibly TRBD2 (7 bases). This CDR3 has 16 amino acids. The germline V and J ends were trimmed by 6 bases and 3 bases, with 21 bases remaining between them. Germline V gene sequence: CDR1 MDHEN, CDR2 SYDVKM. CDR3 bases: TGTGCCAGCAGCTTGATCTCGGGGGGCGCTGGCTACGAGCAGTACTTC. It yields the protein CASSLISGGAGYEQYF.

Here the CDR3 reads CASSFFRDRGLRAEAFF. CDR3 DNA sequence: TGTGCCAGCAGCTTTTTTCGAGACAGGGGGCTGAGGGCTGAAGCTTTCTTT. The chain links TRBV5-4 to TRBJ1-1; 10 bases agree with TRBD1. The trim removed 2 bases at V and 6 bases at J, leaving 13 bases unmatched. This CDR3 region has 17 residues. From germline, CDR1 is SGHNT and CDR2 YYREEE (reference sequence).

The chain is built from TRBV10-2 and TRBJ2-1; weak D call: TRBD1 (6 bases). CDR3 length equals 16 residues. CDR1 WSHSY and CDR2 SAAADI come from the germline V gene. Trimming removed 0 bases at V and 2 bases at J, with 11 bases between. The CDR3 coding sequence is TGCGCCAGCAGTGAGTCACAGGGATTCCCCTACAATGAGCAGTTCTTC. It translates to CASSESQGFPYNEQFF.

In DNA form, the CDR3 reads TGTGCCAGCAGCCAAGTTGACAGGGCGGGCGAGCAGTACTTC. It is translated as CASSQVDRAGEQYF. The gene calls are TRBV14 and TRBJ2-7, with 7 bases lining up with TRBD1. Germline V CDR1 and CDR2: SGHDN, FVKESK. Germline trimming cut 1 base from V and 6 bases from J; bases unmatched to any gene: 6. The CDR3 has 14 amino acids.